These 16 T cell receptor beta chains were all obtained from the same sample, sequenced in a study of T cell repertoires in cytomegalovirus infection. Their antigens are not known. MiXCR, applied by TCRdb to the reads, yields one record per CDR3 protein. This table has about 920,000 distinct CDR3 sequences, 30% to 40% appearing once. The sample in question was cultured CD8+ T cells from PBMCs, obtained from culture after CMV antigen stimulation. The receptors shown here come from a human donor in good health (CMV status not recorded). Some clones in this sample may be carry-over from other donors' samples.

In this sample, this clonotype turned up many times. This chain uses TRBV11-2 with TRBJ2-7, with TRBD2 identical over 13 bases. Looked up from germline, CDR1 is SGHAT and CDR2 is FQNNGV. This CDR3 has 17 amino acids. J lost 1 base, V lost 5 bases, and 8 bases had no gene match. This CDR3 is CASSGVPGLAGSYEQYV. CDR3 sequence (DNA): TGTGCCAGCAGCGGGGTGCCGGGACTAGCGGGGTCCTACGAGCAGTACGTC.

This clonotype came up once. The CDR3 DNA reads as TGTGTCAGCAGCCAAGGTAACACCTTCGAGCAGTACGTC. This gives the protein CVSSQGNTFEQYV. V gene TRBV14 combines with J gene TRBJ2-7; no reliable D call. The germline CDR1 and CDR2 sequences are SGHDN and FVKESK. This CDR3 region has 13 residues.

The genes are TRBV5-8 and TRBJ2-3, with 10 bases matching TRBD2. With 2 bases clipped from V and 1 base from J, the junction kept 7 bases outside the gene matches. The CDR3 covers 17 residues. The V gene's germline CDR1 is SGHTS and CDR2 YDEGEE. In DNA, the CDR3 is TGTGCCAGCAGCTTTAGCGGGGGGTATCCTGGCACAGATACGCAGTATTTT. As protein: CASSFSGGYPGTDTQYF.

V and J are TRBV13 and TRBJ2-1; unclear D gene. Germline CDR1 and CDR2: PRHDT and FYEKMQ (reference sequence). The CDR3 spans 13 residues. The germline V and J ends were trimmed by 5 bases and 10 bases, with 15 bases remaining between them. As DNA, the CDR3 is TGTGCCAGCAGCCTCCTCAGCCAAATAGAGCAGTTCTTC. Translating gives CASSLLSQIEQFF.

The table lists this clonotype with many counts. The CDR3 DNA follows: TGTGCCAGCAGCTACGCCCCCCCCTACGAGCAGTACTTC. Encoded protein: CASSYAPPYEQYF. This sequence joins TRBV7-2 and TRBJ2-7; D gene uncertain. CDR1 is SGHTA and CDR2 is FQGNSA in the germline V gene. The CDR3 covers 13 residues. Deletions cut 4 bases from V and 2 bases from J, with 9 bases between.

This clonotype was detected many times. The chain has TRBV7-2 and TRBJ2-2, with 12 bases matching TRBD2. Germline values: CDR1 SGHTA, CDR2 FQGNSA. There are 18 residues in the CDR3. J was trimmed by 0 bases and V by 5 bases; bases with no gene match: 7. The CDR3 nucleotides are TGTGCCAGCAGCACTAGGACTAGCGGGGCAGCGAACACCGGGGAGCTGTTTTTT. Amino acid sequence: CASSTRTSGAANTGELFF.

This clonotype was picked up a small number of times. CDR3 region: CASSLESQGAIPPEQYV. CDR3 sequence (DNA): TGTGCCAGCAGCTTAGAGAGCCAAGGGGCGATCCCTCCCGAGCAGTACGTC. The J gene is TRBJ2-7, the V gene TRBV7-6; a possible D gene is TRBD1 (5 bases). The CDR3 runs to 17 residues. CDR1 is SGHVS and CDR2 is FNYEAQ in the germline V gene. Deletions cut 1 base from V and 6 bases from J, with 22 bases between.

This clonotype was recorded at least ten times. The chain carries TRBV7-2 and TRBJ2-7; D possibly corresponds to TRBD1 (6 bases). Germline loops: CDR1 SGHTA, CDR2 FQGNSA. Trimming stripped 5 bases from V and 2 bases from J, with 13 bases between. The CDR3 loop spans 14 amino acids. This CDR3 is CASSVTGFAYEQYV. The CDR3 coding sequence is TGTGCCAGCAGCGTTACAGGGTTTGCCTACGAGCAGTACGTC.

The table lists this clonotype with a few counts. The chain uses TRBV27 and TRBJ2-7, with TRBD1 matching 7 bases. Trimming cost V 6 bases and J 0 bases; bases outside gene matches: 2. This CDR3 is built from 13 residues. The germline gives CDR1 MNHEY, CDR2 SMNVEV (reference sequence). The CDR3 sequence is CASRPGGSYEQYF. The CDR3, as DNA: TGTGCCAGCAGACCAGGGGGCTCCTACGAGCAGTACTTC.

The J gene is TRBJ1-5, the V gene TRBV9; TRBD1 matches at 9 bases. From germline, CDR1 is SGDLS and CDR2 YYNGEE. This CDR3 is 15 amino acids long. V lost 4 bases, J lost 7 bases, and 9 bases stayed unmatched. The CDR3 region has the DNA TGTGCCAGCAGCCCCGGGACAGGGATCCAGCAGCCCCAGCATTTT. This sequence encodes CASSPGTGIQQPQHF.

This clonotype was counted only a few times. The chain carries TRBV7-9 and TRBJ2-7; 9 nucleotides agree with TRBD1. After removal of 2 bases from V and 5 bases from J, the junction contained 10 bases not matched to a gene. Looked up from germline, CDR1 is SEHNR and CDR2 is FQNEAQ (reference sequence). The CDR3 consists of 16 residues. The CDR3: CASSLSPGQGFHEQYF. CDR3 bases: TGTGCCAGCAGCTTATCTCCGGGACAGGGCTTCCACGAGCAGTACTTC. Drawing the rest from reference TRBV7-9 and TRBJ2-7, the complete variable domain is DTGVSQNPRHKITKRGQNVTFRCDPISEHNRLYWYRQTLGQGPEFLTYFQNEAQLEKSRLLSDRFSAERPKGSFSTLEIQRTEQGDSAMYLCASSLSPGQGFHEQYFGPGTRLTVT.

The V and J genes are TRBV27 and TRBJ2-5; D is perhaps TRBD2 (5 bases). The V gene's germline CDR1 is MNHEY and CDR2 SMNVEV (reference sequence). The V end was cut by 4 bases, the J end by 7 bases, with 13 bases between. The CDR3 spans 13 residues. The DNA of the CDR3 is TGTGCCAGCAGTTCCCTCGGGGAAGGGACCCAGTACTTC. It is translated as CASSSLGEGTQYF.

This clonotype turned up a few times. The V and J genes are TRBV19 and TRBJ2-1; TRBD1 agrees at 7 bases. Germline V gives CDR1 LNHDA, CDR2 SQIVND (reference sequence). This CDR3 is built from 12 residues. V shed 9 bases, J shed 7 bases, and the junction held 6 bases outside the gene matches. The CDR3 sequence: CASNRGWNEQFF. The CDR3, as DNA: TGTGCCAGCAACAGGGGATGGAATGAGCAGTTCTTC.

This clonotype was recorded a few times. The V call is TRBV5-5, the J call TRBJ1-2; unclear D gene. V dropped 4 bases and J dropped 2 bases, with 15 bases sitting between them. This CDR3 has 15 amino acids. Germline V gene lookup returns CDR1 SGHKS and CDR2 YYEKEE (reference sequence). For the CDR3, the DNA is TGTGCCAGCAGCCCCCGCGCAGGAACAAACTATGGCTACACCTTC. Translation: CASSPRAGTNYGYTF.

This chain connects TRBV6-8 to TRBJ2-5, with D tentatively TRBD2 (6 bases). The CDR3 contains 16 residues. Trimming shortened V by 0 bases and J by 5 bases, and 16 bases separated the two germline ends. Germline V lookup: CDR1 MNHGY, CDR2 SAAAGT. The CDR3 loop reads CASSYSITLGGETQYF. For the CDR3, the DNA is TGTGCCAGCAGTTACTCGATCACCCTCGGAGGGGAGACCCAGTACTTC.

This clonotype was counted many times. The rearrangement links TRBV27 to TRBJ2-7; 7 positions agree with TRBD1. V lost 2 bases, J lost 3 bases, and 4 bases stayed unmatched. This CDR3 contains 14 residues. Germline V gene data show CDR1 as MNHEY and CDR2 as SMNVEV (reference sequence). In nucleotides, the CDR3 is TGTGCCAGCAGTTTAACAGGGGTGGGCTACGAGCAGTACTTC. Translated, it gives CASSLTGVGYEQYF.